One and the same sample provided the 22 T cell receptor beta chains below, sequenced in a study of T cell responses to AZD1222 COVID-19 vaccine. Profiled with immunoSEQ multiplex PCR; TCRdb holds only in-frame clones, not every one. Of roughly 140,000 clones in the sample, more than 75% are singletons; the top ten hold 5%. The sample in question was peripheral blood, obtained on day 0 of AZD1222 vaccination. These receptors were taken from an adult in good health.

V gene TRBV7-2 combines with J gene TRBJ2-1, with TRBD2 identical over 7 bases. Germline V gene lookup returns CDR1 SGHTA and CDR2 FQGNSA. The CDR3 sequence is 16 residues long. Losses at the gene ends were 5 bases for V and 5 bases for J; bases not matched to a gene: 12. The CDR3 reads CASSPGSREFNNEQFF. Written as DNA, the CDR3 is TGTGCCAGCAGCCCCGGATCGCGGGAGTTCAACAATGAGCAGTTCTTC.

This chain connects TRBV7-2 to TRBJ2-7, with D maybe TRBD2 (6 bases). Per germline, CDR1 SGHTA and CDR2 FQGNSA. V lost 4 bases, J lost 4 bases, and 20 bases lay in between. The CDR3 contains 16 residues. This CDR3 reads CASSSPRDSGGYEQYF. The CDR3 DNA reads TGTGCCAGCAGCTCCCCCCGGGATAGCGGAGGATACGAGCAGTACTTC.

This chain links TRBV5-1 with TRBJ2-1, with D possibly being TRBD2 (6 bases). The germline V and J ends were trimmed by 6 bases and 7 bases, with 17 bases remaining between them. There are 14 residues in the CDR3. Germline V CDR1 and CDR2: SGHRS, YFSETQ. CDR3 sequence reads: CASMVGGLLNEQFF. The CDR3 DNA reads as TGCGCCAGCATGGTGGGGGGACTTCTGAATGAGCAGTTCTTC.

This chain joins TRBV28 and TRBJ1-4; D possibly corresponds to TRBD1 (5 bases). Trimming pared 2 bases from V and 2 bases from J, leaving 15 bases between. This CDR3 spans 17 amino acids. Per germline, CDR1 MDHEN and CDR2 SYDVKM. CDR3 sequence (DNA): TGTGCCAGCAGTTTAAATCCGGGGCTCGGGACTAATGAAAAACTGTTTTTT. This gives the protein CASSLNPGLGTNEKLFF.

The chain couples TRBV19 to TRBJ1-1; no definite D call. The CDR3 runs to 13 residues. In germline, CDR1 is LNHDA, CDR2 SQIVND (reference sequence). Trimming cost V 3 bases and J 6 bases, with 11 bases left between them. The CDR3 is CASSMRERSEAFF. CDR3 sequence (DNA): TGTGCCAGTAGTATGAGGGAGAGATCTGAAGCTTTCTTT.

This clone was detected a few times. V gene TRBV4-3 combines with J gene TRBJ2-5; 8 positions match TRBD2. The ends lost 1 base at V and 5 bases at J; junction bases unmatched: 6. Per germline, CDR1 LGHNA and CDR2 YSLEER. The CDR3 contains 15 residues. CDR3 in DNA: TGCGCCAGCAGCCAAGGTCCAGCGGGAGTGGAGACCCAGTACTTC. It specifies CASSQGPAGVETQYF.

The chain links TRBV6-6 to TRBJ2-7; D possibly corresponds to TRBD2 (5 bases). CDR1 is MNHNY, CDR2 SVGAGI, per germline (reference sequence). V was cut by 5 bases and J by 4 bases, with 12 bases left in between. CDR3 length: 13 amino acids. CDR3 DNA: TGTGCCAGCAGTAGGACTTACGGGTACGAGCAGTACTTC. It encodes CASSRTYGYEQYF.

The genes are TRBV6-5 and TRBJ1-6; TRBD1 matches at 7 bases. Germline V CDR1 and CDR2: MNHEY, SVGAGI. V shed 6 bases and J 7 bases; nucleotides not matched to a gene: 6. The CDR3 totals 14 residues. The CDR3 protein is CASRGQSLNSPLHF. CDR3 coding DNA: TGTGCCAGCAGGGGACAGAGCTTAAATTCACCCCTCCACTTT.

The V call is TRBV19, the J call TRBJ2-1; either TRBD1 or TRBD2 may supply D (5 bases each). This CDR3 spans 17 amino acids. Germline-derived CDR1 and CDR2 are LNHDA and SQIVND (reference sequence). V was clipped by 4 bases and J by 8 bases, with 24 bases between them. The CDR3 here is CASSRGAKLRLRDEQFF. The CDR3, as DNA: TGTGCCAGTAGTAGAGGGGCTAAATTGAGACTCCGGGATGAGCAGTTCTTC.

This clone came up once. The chain joins TRBV18 to TRBJ1-5; D possibly corresponds to TRBD1 (6 bases). CDR3 length: 12 amino acids. In germline, CDR1 is KGHSH, CDR2 LQKENI. Deletions cut 6 bases from V and 8 bases from J, with 11 bases between. The CDR3 is CASSDSLKPQHF. The CDR3 DNA is TGTGCCAGCTCGGACAGTTTAAAGCCCCAGCATTTT.

This clone was seen only a few times. This chain uses TRBV4-2 with TRBJ1-1; TRBD1 matches 7 bases. The germline CDR1 and CDR2 sequences are LGHNA and YNFKEQ. The CDR3 is 14 amino acids. V lost 0 bases and J lost 4; bases outside the gene matches: 2. The CDR3 is CASSQDWTGTEAFF. CDR3 sequence (DNA): TGTGCCAGCAGCCAAGATTGGACAGGCACTGAAGCTTTCTTT.

V is TRBV24-1 and J is TRBJ2-2; D gene unclear. This CDR3 contains 12 residues. Germline-derived CDR1 and CDR2 are KGHDR and SFDVKD. V was shortened by 4 bases and J by 7 bases, with 6 bases between the two germline ends. The CDR3 loop reads CATSDSHGELFF. In DNA form, the CDR3 reads TGTGCCACCAGTGACAGTCACGGGGAGCTGTTTTTT.

This clone was seen a single time. The V call is TRBV6-2 or TRBV6-3, the J call TRBJ1-5; 7 nucleotides agree with TRBD1. J was trimmed by 5 bases and V by 0 bases; bases with no gene match: 13. The germline CDR1 and CDR2 sequences are MNHEY and SVGEGT. The CDR3 consists of 18 residues. As DNA, the CDR3 is TGTGCCAGCAGTTACTCGAAAAGATTAGGGGGCTTCGATCAGCCCCAGCATTTT. Residues: CASSYSKRLGGFDQPQHF.

The chain joins TRBV12-3 or TRBV12-4 to TRBJ1-1, with D perhaps TRBD1 (5 bases). This CDR3 is 13 amino acids long. Between the trimmed V and J ends, which lost 9 bases and 4 bases, there was a span of 15 bases. The CDR3 DNA reads as TGTGCCAGTCGGGGAGGGGCGAGCACTGAAGCTTTCTTT. This gives the protein CASRGGASTEAFF.

V is TRBV6-2 or TRBV6-3 and J is TRBJ2-1, with 10 bases aligning to TRBD2. The germline V gene encodes CDR1 MNHEY and CDR2 SVGEGT. CDR3 size: 15 residues. V lost 6 bases, J lost 8 bases, and 10 bases stayed unmatched. This CDR3 is CASSRLAGAGHEQFF. In nucleotides, the CDR3 is TGTGCCAGCAGCAGGCTAGCGGGAGCTGGGCATGAGCAGTTCTTC.

This chain joins TRBV27 and TRBJ1-2; weak D call: TRBD1 (6 bases). Germline V lookup: CDR1 MNHEY, CDR2 SMNVEV (reference sequence). The CDR3 covers 12 residues. V gave up 4 bases and J gave up 8 bases, with 11 bases separating them. CDR3 bases: TGTGCCAGCAGTTCAGGGGATGGCGGCTACACCTTC. Translating gives CASSSGDGGYTF.

The rearrangement uses TRBV5-6 and TRBJ2-7; the D gene is possibly TRBD2 (5 bases). The CDR3 length is 14 residues. CDR1 is SGHDT, CDR2 YYEEEE, per germline. The V end was cut by 8 bases, the J end by 2 bases, with 17 bases between. The CDR3 nucleotides read TGTGCCAGTCGGTACGAGGGAGAACCCTACGAGCAGTACTTC. This encodes CASRYEGEPYEQYF.

This chain links TRBV12-3 or TRBV12-4 with TRBJ2-7; D is unclear. The CDR3 consists of 11 residues. Trimming left V 2 bases short and J 7 bases short, with 6 bases between. The CDR3 is CASSLYEEQYF. CDR3 in DNA: TGTGCCAGCAGTTTATATGAGGAGCAGTACTTC.

The CDR3 nucleotides read TGTGCCAGCTCACCAAAGGTCAGGGGAGGCTACACCTTC. Its protein is CASSPKVRGGYTF. The gene calls are TRBV18 and TRBJ1-2, with D perhaps matching TRBD1 (6 bases). Trimming took off 2 bases at V and 8 bases at J, with 12 bases between the two ends. The CDR3 is 13 residues long. Germline V gene sequence: CDR1 KGHSH, CDR2 LQKENI.

In this sample, this clone turned up a few times. The chain is built from TRBV5-1 and TRBJ1-1, with a tentative D call TRBD1 (6 bases). V was pared by 2 bases and J by 3 bases, with 20 bases between. Germline CDR1 reads SGHRS; CDR2 reads YFSETQ. CDR3 length: 17 amino acids. In DNA form, the CDR3 reads TGCGCCAGCAGCTTTGAACCAGGGGAAAGAGTAGACACTGAAGCTTTCTTT. Its protein product is CASSFEPGERVDTEAFF.

The chain is built from TRBV7-2 and TRBJ2-5; 10 nucleotides agree with TRBD2. This CDR3 contains 15 residues. V lost 1 base and J lost 2; bases outside the gene matches: 1. Looked up from germline, CDR1 is SGHTA and CDR2 is FQGNSA. CDR3 DNA sequence: TGTGCCAGCAGCTTAGGGACTAGCGGTCAAGAGACCCAGTACTTC. Its translation is CASSLGTSGQETQYF.

J is TRBJ1-6 and V is TRBV7-9, with D perhaps matching TRBD1 (5 bases). V was pared by 3 bases and J by 5 bases, with 14 bases between. Germline V gives CDR1 SEHNR, CDR2 FQNEAQ (reference sequence). This CDR3 comprises 16 residues. CDR3: CASSLVAGRNNSPLHF. The DNA of the CDR3 is TGTGCCAGCAGCTTGGTGGCGGGACGGAATAATTCACCCCTCCACTTT.